This TCR beta chain appears in the sequencing data of a study of CD8+CD57+ T cells in acquired aplastic anemia. General study points: Patients and controls shared under 35 CD8+ CDR3 sequences, highly expressed in patients.

A remark on this clonotype: Its matching antigen is unknown. Sequence at one end of the junction differs from germline and may be a read error.

Both TCR beta VDJ combination and CDR3 sequence profiling were carried out. Genomic DNA was the template for this profiling. TCRdb reprocessed the reads with MiXCR, giving one entry per CDR3 protein. The sample lists 400,000 to 450,000 distinct CDR3 sequences; 55% to 70% were seen once. Germline values: CDR1 SGHRS, CDR2 YFSETQ. CDR3 length: 13 amino acids. The chain recombines TRBV5-1 with TRBJ2-5, with unresolved D. This sequence originates from a human donor in good health, serving as a control. Sequenced input: sorted CD4+, CD8+, or CD8+CD57+ T cells (not recorded which) from PBMCs. The CDR3 sequence is CASARSSFETQYF. The CDR3 region has the DNA TGTGCCAGCGCTAGGAGTAGCTTCGAGACCCAGTACTTC.